This T cell receptor (beta chain) was recovered during a study of cytomegalovirus exposure and HLA in healthy donors listed by TCRdb under 2017. With regard to the full study: In an earlier analysis of about 560 of the donors, under 300 Gb of sequence data and 100 million or so unique TCR beta sequences from about 179 million T cells were reported. Around 320 gigabases of sequencing data and around 87 million unique TCR sequences were included in an early release covering about 700 HLA-typed donors. Of the 300 to 500 genotyped donors, 75% to 85% were placed in the genetic ancestry cluster associated with self-reported Caucasian donors. The study was designed to test whether signatures of past pathogen exposure could be identified by cataloging public T cell receptors. The study used immunosequencing to profile the T cell repertoires of 600 to 850 subjects and linked those repertoires to cytomegalovirus serostatus. Besides the first cohort of 666 subjects, a separate validation cohort made up of roughly 130 different subjects was used. To predict cytomegalovirus infection status, the study brought together high-throughput TCR immunosequencing, statistical association of individual TCRs with disease status, and machine learning. A later analysis re-analyzed previously published TCR beta repertoires from 650 to 800 donors and added high-resolution HLA genotyping to study TCR occurrence patterns. Rather than using new phenotypic data, the later analysis identified candidate immune exposures from TCR beta sequences and from how often those sequences occurred across donors. An earlier analysis of some 500 of the donors applied high-throughput TCR beta sequencing to assess whether each TCR beta V gene segment acted as functional or pseudogenic. Donor age, sex, ethnicity and CMV serostatus were compiled together with the repertoire data. In a later genetic analysis, genome-wide SNP genotypes for 398 of the 666 donors were used, and that subset was treated as a discovery cohort. All discovery cohort repertoires had been generated using a single sequencing platform. HLA typing included class I and class II loci at four-digit resolution. The number of donors typed differed by locus, with roughly 620-630 for A, B, C, DRB1 and DQB1, 522 for DQA1, over 600 for DPA1, and approximately 470 for DPB1. About five DR-DQ haplotypes were handled as single units for association and clustering because linkage in the cohort was strong. On average, over 200,000 unique TCR beta nucleotide sequences were sequenced per donor among about 400 genotyped donors of the cohort, with 15% to 20% of those sequences being non-productive.

Results and caveats for the whole study, not just this receptor: CMV serostatus was the only immune exposure information available for the cohort. Specific HLA alleles were associated with more than 15,000 TCR beta sequences at a false discovery rate of 0.05 in a later analysis. Sequencing depth was assumed to be roughly uniform across donors in the presence/absence analyses, though that assumption may not hold. When HLA alleles, especially DR and DQ, strongly co-occurred, attributing TCR associations to individual alleles was difficult. Compared with equally common non-associated chains, HLA-associated TCR beta chains in a later analysis were more clonally expanded and had lower generation probabilities. Cytomegalovirus status was reported to be diagnosed by the classifier with high specificity and sensitivity in both the original and validation cohorts. In the study, approximately 160 TCR beta chains were listed as associated with cytomegalovirus. A later analysis reported that several top co-occurrence clusters appeared linked to parvovirus B19, influenza, CMV and Epstein-Barr virus. Compared with the approximately 710-donor mean, donors in an Asian-associated ancestry cluster had fewer N-insertions in productive TCRs, according to a later genetic analysis. Three of the identified cytomegalovirus-associated TCR beta chains were confirmed in vitro to be specific for cytomegalovirus antigens. An earlier analysis of 587 of the donors showed that most TCR beta V segments appeared in productive rearrangements either about 87% or about 30% of the time, which broadly matched IMGT annotations. In this cohort, only TCR beta chains were sequenced, and detectable features were limited by the absence of alpha or paired-chain data. A later analysis found that most CMV-associated TCR beta chains appeared HLA-restricted, with HLA associations seemingly driven largely by CMV exposure. About 17 rarely observed V segments, including chromosome 9 orphons, were excluded from the earlier analysis of approximately 500 of the donors because counts were too low. Some IMGT-functional V segments, including TRBV6-2 and TRBV6-3, could not be distinguished by the 87-base-pair reads and were therefore excluded. The authors suggested that the approach could potentially be extended to other disease states and immunological phenotypes. A further reported finding was that TCR beta sequences accurately predicted the HLA-A and HLA-B alleles for most subjects in the first cohort. Linkage disequilibrium might explain the correlated functional status among segregating V segments, but an unknown experimental factor could not be ruled out. Because some donors lacked HLA typing at each locus, the association tests relied only on the typed subset. A group of highly shared sequence variants was considered likely to be a technical artifact of the sequencing pipeline. In a later genetic analysis, a missense DCLRE1C variant was associated with V-gene and J-gene trimming of TCR beta chains, and the association was replicated in an independent cohort. A later analysis found that TCR association rates varied across HLA loci, with DRB1 alleles showing the most associated TCRs and HLA-C alleles the fewest. Most TCR sequences were observed very rarely across donors, whereas some public TCRs were present in many individuals.

The cohort comprised 710 or so healthy bone marrow donors. At the time of sampling, all cohort members were nominally healthy, though unrecorded immune exposures were likely present. The donor tested CMV seronegative, placing the donor among the 350 to 400 seronegative members of the cohort. A peripheral blood sample was provided by each donor, and peripheral blood mononuclear cells were used for TCR beta sequencing. The Qiagen DNeasy Blood Extraction Kit was used to extract genomic DNA from the blood cell samples. As to this clone: The antigen this receptor binds is unknown. Per-base qualities were not stored, and no clone one base away is much larger.

The library was generated by the immunoSEQ multiplex PCR assay. A mixture of 60 forward primers for TCR Vbeta segments and 13 reverse primers for TCR Jbeta segments was used in the multiplex PCR. Amplification of the CDR3 region of rearranged TCR beta genes was performed with a multiplex PCR assay on genomic DNA. On the Illumina HiSeq System, the amplified TCR beta libraries were sequenced as 87-base-pair reads. Under the source paper's analysis protocol: A later analysis tallied approximately 87 million unique TCR beta chains across the roughly 610 repertoires, and some 10 million of those chains were shared by two or more donors. Raw reads were error-corrected and collapsed into unique sequences with a nearest-neighbor algorithm that merged closely related sequences to remove PCR and sequencing errors. V, D and J gene segments were assigned by aligning CDR3 sequences to IMGT reference sequences. For a sequence to be retained, a match of at least six nucleotides was required to both a V gene segment and a J gene segment. A rearrangement counted as productive if the CDR3 had no stop codons and remained in frame with V and J, and every other rearrangement counted as non-productive. Following IMGT convention, CDR3 was defined as the stretch from the second conserved V-encoded cysteine to the conserved J-encoded phenylalanine. In an earlier analysis of 550 to 650 of the donors, sequences lacking an unambiguous match to a single V gene segment were excluded. An earlier analysis of 450 to 650 of the donors called V segments functional above 56.7% productive rearrangements and segregating when the between-donor standard deviation exceeded 5%. To diagnose cytomegalovirus status from the catalog of TCR beta chain sequences, a statistical classification framework was built. In a later analysis, V and J genes were assigned by comparing TCR nucleotide sequences against IMGT/GENE-DB human TR gene sequences. Using the TCRdist pipeline, a later analysis assigned CDR3 sequences along with most-parsimonious VDJ recombination scenarios. In a later analysis, each TCR beta chain was defined by its CDR3 amino acid sequence together with its V-gene family, and reads without a unique V-gene family were excluded. A later analysis removed 450 to 600 highly shared, low-generation-probability nucleotide sequences to deal with suspected cross-contamination and a sequencing artifact. A later analysis calculated a clonal expansion index for each public chain from normalized within-repertoire ranks of inferred template counts. In a later analysis, generation probabilities were computed using a VDJ recombination model fitted to out-of-frame rearrangements, and the results were checked against IGoR. A later analysis scored TCR-TCR, TCR-HLA and TCR-CMV co-occurrence with hypergeometric tests, applying a repertoire-size bias correction to TCR pairs. False discovery rates were estimated in a later analysis by permuting HLA or CMV assignments 20 times. A later analysis grouped co-occurring TCRs with DBSCAN, adding TCRdist sequence similarity when clustering within HLA-allele-positive subsets. Co-occurrence clustering excluded repertoires with fewer than 30,000 or more than 120,000 public chains, plus five with anomalous nucleotide sharing. Entries here come from immuneACCESS through TCRdb and include only in-frame sequences with V and J called. Some clones fail to appear in such tables; in the studies checked, an unresolved V gene covers under half of the shortfall, and the cause of the remainder is unknown. V and J calls and clone size follow that table, whereas D and trimming were derived from the DNA. The sample has 150,000 to 200,000 clones on record, less than 75% of them singletons. Clones ranked in the top ten supply roughly 1.6% of the sample.

For this chain, trimming is 5 bases at the V end and 0 bases at the J end, and the number of junction bases without a gene match is 7. The germline V gene (reference sequence) supplies CDR1 MNHEY and CDR2 SMNVEV. The CDR3 starts with the cysteine, ends with the phenylalanine, and has 17 residues. The CDR3 DNA has 51 bases and is translated from base 1. The sequence was collected from a girl between 5 and 17 years old in good health and CMV-seronegative. The sequencing sample was made of PBMCs. Recombination connected TRBV27 to TRBJ1-1; TRBD1 matches 12 bases in the middle. The CDR3 reads as follows: CASSTLGQGAMNTEAFF. In nucleotides, the sequence is TGTGCCAGCAGTACGCTGGGACAGGGGGCGATGAACACTGAAGCTTTCTTT.